Listed below are T cell receptor beta chains from one sample, sequenced in a study of CD8+CD57+ T cells in acquired aplastic anemia. TCRdb analysed the reads with MiXCR anew, one entry per CDR3 protein. The table lists about 190,000 distinct CDR3 sequences, just under 50% of them singletons, with 8.5% to 10% in the top ten. Sequencing was done on a sample of sorted CD4+, CD8+, or CD8+CD57+ T cells (not recorded which) from PBMCs. The receptors were gathered from a human donor with aplastic anemia. CDR3s include the opening cysteine and the closing phenylalanine or tryptophan. The D gene is left open where the match is weak. Size values are once, few and many counts, or a class for expanded clones, and some rows have none.

V gene: TRBV25-1; D gene: -; clone size: many; J gene: TRBJ2-3; CDR3 DNA: TGTGCCAGCAGTGGAAATCGCCAGACAGATACGCAGTATTTT; CDR3 protein: CASSGNRQTDTQYF
V gene: TRBV7-3; D gene: -; clone size: -; J gene: TRBJ2-3; CDR3 DNA: TGTGCCAGCAGCCAAAGCGCGGGGAGCACAGATACGCAGTATTTT; CDR3 protein: CASSQSAGSTDTQYF
V gene: TRBV10-3; D gene: TRBD1; clone size: few; J gene: TRBJ1-5; CDR3 DNA: TGTGCCATCAGCTCACAGGGGTTCGGCAATCAGCCCCAGCATTTT; CDR3 protein: CAISSQGFGNQPQHF
V gene: TRBV10-3; D gene: -; clone size: -; J gene: TRBJ2-3; CDR3 DNA: TGTGCCATCGGGCCCAATCGGACGAGGCTTTACACAGATACGCAGTATTTT; CDR3 protein: CAIGPNRTRLYTDTQYF
V gene: TRBV9; D gene: TRBD2; clone size: many; J gene: TRBJ2-5; CDR3 DNA: TGTGCCAGCAGCGTCACCCCCGCTAGCGGGGGTGGAGAGACCCAGTACTTC; CDR3 protein: CASSVTPASGGGETQYF
V gene: TRBV6-5; D gene: -; clone size: -; J gene: TRBJ1-1; CDR3 DNA: TGTGCCAGTTCTCGATACAGGCCCGAGGACACTGAAGCTTTCTTT; CDR3 protein: CASSRYRPEDTEAFF
V gene: TRBV29-1; D gene: -; clone size: -; J gene: TRBJ2-1; CDR3 DNA: TGCAGCGTTGAGGGGGACGATGAGCAGTTCTTC; CDR3 protein: CSVEGDDEQFF
V gene: TRBV9; D gene: TRBD1; clone size: -; J gene: TRBJ2-2; CDR3 DNA: TGTGCCAGCAGCGCAACGACAGGGCCCAAGGCCGGGGAGCTGTTTTTT; CDR3 protein: CASSATTGPKAGELFF
V gene: TRBV20-1; D gene: TRBD1; clone size: few; J gene: TRBJ1-2; CDR3 DNA: TGCAGTGCTAGTAAGGGGGCTGGTGGCTACACCTTC; CDR3 protein: CSASKGAGGYTF
V gene: TRBV5-1; D gene: TRBD2; clone size: -; J gene: TRBJ2-3; CDR3 DNA: TGCGCCAGCACCCCCGGACTAGCCGCCCAAGGTACGCAGTATTTT; CDR3 protein: CASTPGLAAQGTQYF
V gene: TRBV24-1; D gene: -; clone size: many; J gene: TRBJ1-4; CDR3 DNA: TGTGCCACCAGTGGGGCAGGTAGTGAAAAACTGTTTTTT; CDR3 protein: CATSGAGSEKLFF
V gene: TRBV5-4; D gene: TRBD1; clone size: -; J gene: TRBJ2-1; CDR3 DNA: TGTGCCAGCTCCGGACAGGGGGCCTACAATGAGCAGTTCTTC; CDR3 protein: CASSGQGAYNEQFF
V gene: TRBV7-3; D gene: -; clone size: -; J gene: TRBJ2-1; CDR3 DNA: TGTGCCAGCAGCTTAAACCCCTACTCCTACAATGAGCAGTTCTTC; CDR3 protein: CASSLNPYSYNEQFF
V gene: TRBV24-1; D gene: TRBD1; clone size: -; J gene: TRBJ2-7; CDR3 DNA: TGTGCCACCAGTGGAGCTGGTACAGGGGCATACTACGAGCAGTACTTC; CDR3 protein: CATSGAGTGAYYEQYF
V gene: TRBV7-7; D gene: TRBD2; clone size: -; J gene: TRBJ2-5; CDR3 DNA: TGTGCCAGCAGCTTATCGGGGGGTCGGGAGACCCAGTACTTC; CDR3 protein: CASSLSGGRETQYF
V gene: TRBV20-1; D gene: TRBD2; clone size: few; J gene: TRBJ2-1; CDR3 DNA: TGCAGTGCTAGAGATCCCTCAACTACTAGCGGGAGGGCCGATCAGCAGTTCTTC; CDR3 protein: CSARDPSTTSGRADQQFF
V gene: TRBV7-2; D gene: -; clone size: once; J gene: TRBJ2-5; CDR3 DNA: TGTGCCAGCAGCCCCCTGAGGGGACGGGAGACCCAGTACTTC; CDR3 protein: CASSPLRGRETQYF
V gene: TRBV20-1; D gene: TRBD1; clone size: once; J gene: TRBJ2-7; CDR3 DNA: TGCAGTGCTGGGACAGGGATCGAGCAGTACTTC; CDR3 protein: CSAGTGIEQYF
V gene: TRBV5-1; D gene: TRBD2; clone size: many; J gene: TRBJ2-5; CDR3 DNA: TGCGCCAGCAGCTTTGGACTAGCGGGTGTGGAGACCCAGTACTTC; CDR3 protein: CASSFGLAGVETQYF
V gene: TRBV10-3; D gene: -; clone size: -; J gene: TRBJ2-3; CDR3 DNA: TGTGCCAGCAGTTACGGGCCCGGGACCCCGGGGGATACGCAGTATTTT; CDR3 protein: CASSYGPGTPGDTQYF
V gene: TRBV25-1; D gene: TRBD2; clone size: -; J gene: TRBJ2-1; CDR3 DNA: TGTGCCAGCAGGACTAGCGGAAATGAGCAGTTCTTC; CDR3 protein: CASRTSGNEQFF
V gene: TRBV5-4; D gene: TRBD2; clone size: many; J gene: TRBJ2-3; CDR3 DNA: TGTGCCAGCAGCTCGCTAGCGGGAGCGAGGGGAAGCACAGATACGCAGTATTTT; CDR3 protein: CASSSLAGARGSTDTQYF
V gene: TRBV5-1; D gene: TRBD1; clone size: many; J gene: TRBJ2-1; CDR3 DNA: TGCGCCAGCAGCCTAGGGGACAGGGGTTTCAAGGATGAGCAGTTCTTC; CDR3 protein: CASSLGDRGFKDEQFF
V gene: TRBV12-3/TRBV12-4; D gene: TRBD1; clone size: many; J gene: TRBJ1-1; CDR3 DNA: TGTGCCAGCAGTCAGGGGACAGGGAACACTGAAGCTTTCTTT; CDR3 protein: CASSQGTGNTEAFF
V gene: TRBV2; D gene: TRBD1; clone size: -; J gene: TRBJ1-1; CDR3 DNA: TGTGCCAGCACCACCAAGCAGGGGGGGACTGAAGCTTTCTTT; CDR3 protein: CASTTKQGGTEAFF
V gene: TRBV11-2; D gene: -; clone size: -; J gene: TRBJ2-1; CDR3 DNA: TGTGCCAGCAGCTTGGGCGGTGCGTCCCAGGGTGAGCAGTTCTTC; CDR3 protein: CASSLGGASQGEQFF
V gene: TRBV29-1; D gene: TRBD2; clone size: -; J gene: TRBJ2-1; CDR3 DNA: TGCAGCGTCGAAGATCCTAGCGGGGTGTACAATGAGCAGTTCTTC; CDR3 protein: CSVEDPSGVYNEQFF
V gene: TRBV20-1; D gene: TRBD2; clone size: many; J gene: TRBJ2-7; CDR3 DNA: TGCAGTGCTAGGCACTCTAGCGGGAGGTTCGGCGAGCAGTACTTC; CDR3 protein: CSARHSSGRFGEQYF
V gene: TRBV28; D gene: -; clone size: many; J gene: TRBJ2-7; CDR3 DNA: TGTGCCAGCAGTTTAGACAACTACGAGCAGTACTTC; CDR3 protein: CASSLDNYEQYF
V gene: TRBV6-1; D gene: TRBD1; clone size: -; J gene: TRBJ1-6; CDR3 DNA: TGTGCCAGCAACCATGACAGGGCCTCTAATTCACCCCTCCACTTT; CDR3 protein: CASNHDRASNSPLHF
V gene: TRBV18; D gene: -; clone size: few; J gene: TRBJ2-7; CDR3 DNA: TGTGCCAGCTCACCACGGAACAGCCTCTACGAGCAGTACTTC; CDR3 protein: CASSPRNSLYEQYF
V gene: TRBV5-1; D gene: -; clone size: -; J gene: TRBJ2-7; CDR3 DNA: TGCGCCAGCAGCCCCGCTCAAAGGGGTACCTACGAGCAGTACTTC; CDR3 protein: CASSPAQRGTYEQYF
V gene: TRBV4-2; D gene: -; clone size: once; J gene: TRBJ2-2; CDR3 DNA: TGTGCCAGCAGCCAAGAGAGAGGACTCCTCACCGGGGAGCTGTTTTTT; CDR3 protein: CASSQERGLLTGELFF
V gene: TRBV2; D gene: TRBD2; clone size: -; J gene: TRBJ2-1; CDR3 DNA: TGTGCCAGCAGTGAGGTCCTAGCGGGTTACAATGAGCAGTTCTTC; CDR3 protein: CASSEVLAGYNEQFF
V gene: TRBV20-1; D gene: -; clone size: few; J gene: TRBJ2-7; CDR3 DNA: TGCAGTGCTAGATTCGCAGGGATTAACGAGCAGTACTTC; CDR3 protein: CSARFAGINEQYF
V gene: TRBV5-6; D gene: TRBD1; clone size: many; J gene: TRBJ1-1; CDR3 DNA: TGTGCCAGCAGGCTTGACAGGGACACTGAAGCTTTCTTT; CDR3 protein: CASRLDRDTEAFF
V gene: TRBV2; D gene: -; clone size: -; J gene: TRBJ2-1; CDR3 DNA: TGTGCCAGCAGGGACGGGTGGAAGTCCAGTTTCGATGAGCAGTTCTTC; CDR3 protein: CASRDGWKSSFDEQFF
V gene: TRBV20-1; D gene: -; clone size: many; J gene: TRBJ2-3; CDR3 DNA: TGCAGTGCCCTCAGGGGGGGGGTTGGCCGGCCCGATACGCAGTATTTT; CDR3 protein: CSALRGGVGRPDTQYF
V gene: TRBV9; D gene: -; clone size: many; J gene: TRBJ2-1; CDR3 DNA: TGTGCCAGCAGCGTAAGTAACCACTACAATGAGCAGTTCTTC; CDR3 protein: CASSVSNHYNEQFF
V gene: TRBV7-3; D gene: TRBD1; clone size: many; J gene: TRBJ2-3; CDR3 DNA: TGTGCCAGCAGCTTAAACCTTTTCGGGACAGGGGAAGGGGATACGCAGTATTTT; CDR3 protein: CASSLNLFGTGEGDTQYF
V gene: TRBV3-1; D gene: -; clone size: -; J gene: TRBJ2-2; CDR3 DNA: TGTGCCAGCAGCCAAGAAAGCGGCACCGGGGAGCTGTTTTTT; CDR3 protein: CASSQESGTGELFF
V gene: TRBV5-1; D gene: -; clone size: -; J gene: TRBJ2-7; CDR3 DNA: TGCGCCAGCAGCCTAGGGATGACCTACGAGCAGTACTTC; CDR3 protein: CASSLGMTYEQYF
V gene: TRBV4-2; D gene: -; clone size: -; J gene: TRBJ2-1; CDR3 DNA: TGTGCCAGCAGCCAAGATGCCGGTAATGAGCAGTTCTTC; CDR3 protein: CASSQDAGNEQFF
V gene: TRBV5-1; D gene: -; clone size: many; J gene: TRBJ2-6; CDR3 DNA: TGCGCCAGCATATCTGGGGCCAACGTCCTGACTTTC; CDR3 protein: CASISGANVLTF
V gene: TRBV20-1; D gene: TRBD1; clone size: many; J gene: TRBJ2-3; CDR3 DNA: TGCAGTGCTAGAGATCTGCGGGGACAGGTCACAGATACGCAGTATTTT; CDR3 protein: CSARDLRGQVTDTQYF
V gene: TRBV20-1; D gene: -; clone size: few; J gene: TRBJ2-7; CDR3 DNA: TGCAGTGCTGAAGACTTATCTAGCTCCTACGAGCAGTACTTC; CDR3 protein: CSAEDLSSSYEQYF
V gene: TRBV20-1; D gene: TRBD1; clone size: -; J gene: TRBJ1-2; CDR3 DNA: TGCAGTGCTAGACCTGAGACAGGGCTTTTC; CDR3 protein: CSARPETGLF
V gene: TRBV15; D gene: -; clone size: once; J gene: TRBJ1-3; CDR3 DNA: TGTGCCACCAGCAGTGCTAGAAGTCTGGCTGGAAACACCATATATTTT; CDR3 protein: CATSSARSLAGNTIYF
V gene: TRBV3-1; D gene: -; clone size: few; J gene: TRBJ1-4; CDR3 DNA: TGTGCCAGCAGAAGGCAGGCTGGCCCTAATGAAAAACTGTTTTTT; CDR3 protein: CASRRQAGPNEKLFF
V gene: TRBV27; D gene: TRBD2; clone size: many; J gene: TRBJ2-7; CDR3 DNA: TGTGCCAGCAGTCCCGGACTAGGGCGGACCTACGAGCAGTACTTC; CDR3 protein: CASSPGLGRTYEQYF